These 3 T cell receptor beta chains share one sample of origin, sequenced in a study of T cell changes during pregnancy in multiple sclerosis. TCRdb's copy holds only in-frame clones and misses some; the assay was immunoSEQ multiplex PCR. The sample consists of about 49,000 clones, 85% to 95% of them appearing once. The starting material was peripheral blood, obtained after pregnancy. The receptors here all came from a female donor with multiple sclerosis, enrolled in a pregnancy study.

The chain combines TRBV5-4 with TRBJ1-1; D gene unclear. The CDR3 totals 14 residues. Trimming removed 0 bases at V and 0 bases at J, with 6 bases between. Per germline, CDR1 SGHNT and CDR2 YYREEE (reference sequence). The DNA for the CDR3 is TGTGCCAGCAGCTTGGGGCTGATGAACACTGAAGCTTTCTTT. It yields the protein CASSLGLMNTEAFF.

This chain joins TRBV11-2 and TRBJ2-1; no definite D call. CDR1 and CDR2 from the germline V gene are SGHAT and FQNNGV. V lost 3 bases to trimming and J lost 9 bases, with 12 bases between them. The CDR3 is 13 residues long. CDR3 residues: CASSLFRVREQFF. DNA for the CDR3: TGTGCCAGCAGCTTGTTCCGGGTACGTGAGCAGTTCTTC.

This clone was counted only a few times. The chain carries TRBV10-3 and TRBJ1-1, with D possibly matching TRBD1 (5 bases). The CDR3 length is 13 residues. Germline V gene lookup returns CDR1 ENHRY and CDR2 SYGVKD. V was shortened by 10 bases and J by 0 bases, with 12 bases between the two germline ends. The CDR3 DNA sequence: TGTGCCACCTCCGGGGGTATGAACACTGAAGCTTTCTTT. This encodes CATSGGMNTEAFF.